The source of this T cell receptor beta chain is a study of cytomegalovirus exposure and HLA in healthy donors. Study details: The same platform used for the approximately 700 first-cohort repertoires was also used for the 95 to 150 validation repertoires, as a later analysis reported.

On this clone itself: What it binds is unknown.

Notes on the study in general: A few CMV-associated chains were confirmed in vitro to be specific for CMV antigens.

TCRdb's table, derived via immunoSEQ multiplex PCR, lists solely in-frame clones and lacks some. The repertoire consists of 100,000 to 120,000 clones, with roughly 90% occurring once and the leading ten covering 1.9%. CDR1 is MNHEY, CDR2 SMNVEV, per germline (reference sequence). V was pared by 6 bases and J by 3 bases, with 4 bases of the junction left unmatched. The CDR3 is 13 residues long. The V and J genes are TRBV27 and TRBJ1-2, with TRBD1 identical over 7 bases. The receptor comes from a woman younger than 30 in good health and CMV-seronegative. The sample taken for sequencing was PBMCs. The CDR3 loop reads CASSPQGYYGYTF. The CDR3 DNA sequence: TGTGCCAGCAGCCCACAGGGGTACTATGGCTACACCTTC.